The 14 T cell receptor beta chains below were found in one sample sequenced in a study of T cell responses to AZD1222 COVID-19 vaccine. Repertoires were generated with immunoSEQ multiplex PCR, while TCRdb's copy carries only in-frame clones and drops some. This sample has 140,000 to 150,000 clones, with over 75% found just once. This material consisted of peripheral blood, taken on day 0 of AZD1222 vaccination. These TCRs come from an adult in good health.

The rearrangement joins TRBV6-5 to TRBJ1-2; TRBD1 matches at 8 bases. CDR1 MNHEY and CDR2 SVGAGI come from the germline V gene. This CDR3 comprises 15 residues. V trimming: 8 bases; J trimming: 2 bases; junction bases outside the gene matches: 10. The CDR3 DNA reads TGTGCCAGCCGAGGAGGACAGGGCTTCAACTATGGCTACACCTTC. Protein product: CASRGGQGFNYGYTF.

The CDR3: CASSAWGGASLPDEQFF. The CDR3 DNA reads TGTGCCAGCAGCGCTTGGGGGGGCGCATCACTTCCCGATGAGCAGTTCTTC. The chain links TRBV9 to TRBJ2-1; TRBD2 might be the D (7 bases). This CDR3 contains 17 residues. The V and J ends lost 3 bases and 8 bases respectively, with 24 bases between them. Germline CDR1 and CDR2: SGDLS and YYNGEE.

The chain couples TRBV6-2 or TRBV6-3 to TRBJ2-5; no firm D call. Trimming cost V 4 bases and J 5 bases, with 17 bases left between them. The CDR3 is 15 residues long. Per germline, CDR1 MNHEY and CDR2 SVGEGT. CDR3 bases: TGTGCCAGCAGTTCCTCTAGACCCCGCCGGGAGACCCAGTACTTC. The encoded protein is CASSSSRPRRETQYF.

The CDR3 sequence: CASLGDGLGEKLFF. The CDR3 nucleotides are TGTGCCAGCCTTGGGGATGGGCTTGGCGAAAAACTGTTTTTT. The chain is built from TRBV28 and TRBJ1-4; no reliable D call. Germline values: CDR1 MDHEN, CDR2 SYDVKM. The CDR3 runs to 14 residues. With 8 bases removed from V and 8 bases from J, the gap between germline ends came to 18 bases.

This chain connects TRBV12-3 or TRBV12-4 to TRBJ1-2, with D uncertain. The CDR3 is 13 residues long. V was shortened by 6 bases and J by 7 bases, with 15 bases between the two germline ends. In nucleotides, the CDR3 is TGTGCCAGCAGCCTCGGACCGACTACTGGCTACACCTTC. It is translated as CASSLGPTTGYTF.

The chain's CDR3 is CASRNWTSGGGEQYF. DNA of the CDR3: TGTGCCAGCAGAAACTGGACTAGCGGGGGAGGCGAGCAGTACTTC. The rearrangement links TRBV7-9 to TRBJ2-7; TRBD2 matches 13 bases. This CDR3 is built from 15 residues. V dropped 6 bases and J dropped 6; count of bases not matched to a gene: 8. The V gene's germline CDR1 is SEHNR and CDR2 FQNEAQ (reference sequence).

This chain links TRBV7-9 with TRBJ1-2; no clear D gene. The V and J ends lost 1 base and 4 bases respectively, with 4 bases between them. CDR3 size: 12 residues. Germline V CDR1 and CDR2: SEHNR, FQNEAQ (reference sequence). This chain's CDR3 is CASSLEVYGYTF. The CDR3 DNA sequence: TGTGCCAGCAGCTTAGAAGTCTATGGCTACACCTTC.

This clone is a singleton in its sample. This chain joins TRBV28 and TRBJ1-2; TRBD1 might be the D (6 bases). The CDR3 has 13 amino acids. Germline V CDR1 and CDR2: MDHEN, SYDVKM. V lost 4 bases and J 4 bases, leaving 10 bases between the germline ends. CDR3 amino acids: CASSSAGVYGYTF. DNA of the CDR3: TGTGCCAGCAGTTCGGCAGGGGTCTATGGCTACACCTTC.

V usage is TRBV6-2 or TRBV6-3 and J usage is TRBJ1-5, with D tentatively TRBD1 (5 bases). V lost 6 bases to trimming and J lost 5 bases, with 14 bases between them. The germline gives CDR1 MNHEY, CDR2 SVGEGT. The CDR3 is made up of 14 amino acids. The CDR3: CASSPETVYQPQHF. In DNA, the CDR3 is TGTGCCAGCAGCCCCGAGACAGTTTATCAGCCCCAGCATTTT.

The rearrangement links TRBV19 to TRBJ2-1; 9 bases agree with TRBD1. Germline V lookup: CDR1 LNHDA, CDR2 SQIVND (reference sequence). The junction had 1 base not matched to a gene; V was cut back by 6 bases and J by 7 bases. The CDR3 is 12 residues long. CDR3 in DNA: TGTGCCAGTAGGGGGACAGGGAATGAGCAGTTCTTC. Translated: CASRGTGNEQFF.

V usage is TRBV7-6 and J usage is TRBJ1-3, with a weak D call TRBD1 (6 bases). This CDR3 has 17 amino acids. Trimming took off 0 bases at V and 3 bases at J, with 15 bases between the two ends. Germline values: CDR1 SGHVS, CDR2 FNYEAQ. In DNA, the CDR3 is TGTGCCAGCAGCTTAGCAACCCCAGGGGATGGTGGAAACACCATATATTTT. It codes for CASSLATPGDGGNTIYF.

This sequence joins TRBV6-2 or TRBV6-3 and TRBJ2-7; D not resolved. V was clipped by 2 bases and J by 2 bases, with 13 bases between them. The V gene's germline CDR1 is MNHEY and CDR2 SVGEGT. This CDR3 is built from 15 residues. The CDR3 sequence: CASSYTDLYPYEQYF. The DNA for the CDR3 is TGTGCCAGCAGTTACACTGACCTGTACCCCTACGAGCAGTACTTC.

This rearrangement joins TRBV11-1 to TRBJ2-1; 7 positions agree with TRBD2. Germline V CDR1 and CDR2: SGHAT, FQDESV (reference sequence). Trimming at V came to 5 bases and at J to 6 bases, leaving 13 bases not matched to a gene. The CDR3 is 16 residues long. The CDR3 nucleotides read TGTGCCAGCAGCGTTTCAGAGAGGGGAGGGACCAATGAGCAGTTCTTC. Amino acid sequence: CASSVSERGGTNEQFF.

The chain couples TRBV27 to TRBJ2-2, with D possibly matching TRBD2 (5 bases). CDR1 and CDR2 (germline): MNHEY, SMNVEV (reference sequence). V lost 7 bases, J lost 3 bases, and 30 bases lay in between. The CDR3 sequence is 20 residues long. CDR3 bases: TGTGCCAGCATGGGCGATCTACACACGTCGAGGGCTGCCTACACCGGGGAGCTGTTTTTT. Its translation: CASMGDLHTSRAAYTGELFF.